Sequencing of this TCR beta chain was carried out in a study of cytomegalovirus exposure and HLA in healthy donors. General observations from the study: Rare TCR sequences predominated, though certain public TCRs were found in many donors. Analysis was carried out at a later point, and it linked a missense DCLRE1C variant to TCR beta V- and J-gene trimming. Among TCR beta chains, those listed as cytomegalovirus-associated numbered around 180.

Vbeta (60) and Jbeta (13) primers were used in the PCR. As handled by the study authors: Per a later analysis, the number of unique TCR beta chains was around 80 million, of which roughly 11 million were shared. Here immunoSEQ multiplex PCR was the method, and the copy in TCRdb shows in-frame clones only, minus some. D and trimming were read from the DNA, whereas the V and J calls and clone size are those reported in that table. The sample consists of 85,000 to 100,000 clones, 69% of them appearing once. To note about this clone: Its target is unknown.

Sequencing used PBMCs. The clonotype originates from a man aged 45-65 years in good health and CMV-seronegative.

The CDR3 DNA reads TGTGCCAGCAGCCCCGCGCGGGGAGGACTGAACACTGAAGCTTTCTTT. Translation gives CASSPARGGLNTEAFF. The chain combines TRBV7-8 with TRBJ1-1; D unclear. This CDR3 region has 16 residues. In germline, CDR1 is SGHVS, CDR2 FQNEAQ. With 5 bases removed from V and 0 bases from J, the gap between germline ends came to 16 bases.